The entry below gives a single TCR beta chain sequence along with its context. What it recognizes is unknown. This sample is part of a study of OX40 agonist ivuxolimab in advanced cancers. In the study overall: The study treated patients with ivuxolimab, an agonistic anti-OX40 (CD134) antibody. Partial response was recorded in three patients: one hepatocellular carcinoma and two cutaneous melanoma cases.

General study points: CD4+ T cells averaged fewer expanded clones than CD8+ T cells.

Assay used: immunoSEQ multiplex PCR; TCRdb lists only in-frame clones, some missing. The sample lists just under 75,000 clones, roughly nine tenths occurring once. Germline V gene data show CDR1 as GTSNPN and CDR2 as SVGIG (reference sequence). The CDR3 totals 13 residues. The V end was cut by 2 bases, the J end by 8 bases, with 13 bases between. The material sequenced was CD4+ or CD8+ T cells sorted from blood, taken in a trial of the OX40 agonist ivuxolimab. The TCR was taken from an adult with an advanced solid tumor such as melanoma, head and neck, liver or kidney cancer. This chain connects TRBV30 to TRBJ2-4; unclear D gene. The CDR3 nucleotides are TGTGCCTGGAGTTCGAACATGGCTGACATTCAGTACTTC. As protein: CAWSSNMADIQYF.